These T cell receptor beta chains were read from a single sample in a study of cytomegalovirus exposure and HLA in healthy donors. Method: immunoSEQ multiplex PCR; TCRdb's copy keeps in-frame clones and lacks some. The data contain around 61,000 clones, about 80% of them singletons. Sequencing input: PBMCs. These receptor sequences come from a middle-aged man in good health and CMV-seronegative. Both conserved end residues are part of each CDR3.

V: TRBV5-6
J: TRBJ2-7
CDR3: CASRTYGTMRDYEQYF

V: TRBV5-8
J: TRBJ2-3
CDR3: CASSLLRKNTDTQYF

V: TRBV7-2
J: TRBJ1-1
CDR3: CASSLGSGLNTEAFF

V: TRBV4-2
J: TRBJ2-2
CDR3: CASSQKLDSGGPNTGELFF

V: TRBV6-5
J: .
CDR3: CASSSERGTGNYEQYF

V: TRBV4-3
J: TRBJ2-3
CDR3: CASSQGFASGDTQYF

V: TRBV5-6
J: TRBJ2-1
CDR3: CASSLVLSSYNEQFF

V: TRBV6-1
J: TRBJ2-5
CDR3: CASSEVEETQYF

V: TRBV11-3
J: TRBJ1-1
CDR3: CASSQGQGTTEAFF

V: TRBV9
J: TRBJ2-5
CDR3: CASSVGQAVETQYF

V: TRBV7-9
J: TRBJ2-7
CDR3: CASSLGSTDYEQYF

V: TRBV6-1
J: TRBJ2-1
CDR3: CASMETGRALEFF

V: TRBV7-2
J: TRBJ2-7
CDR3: CASSLWQRELDEQYF

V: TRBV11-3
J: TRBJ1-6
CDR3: CASSFFSFRQGRSPLHF

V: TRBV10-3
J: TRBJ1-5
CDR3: CAISNEVAGGSNQPQHF

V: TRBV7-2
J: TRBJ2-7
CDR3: CASSLGFMGQAYEQYF

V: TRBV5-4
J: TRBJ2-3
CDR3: CASSSKGGTDTQYF

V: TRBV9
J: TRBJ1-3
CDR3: CASSVGWTASGNTIYF

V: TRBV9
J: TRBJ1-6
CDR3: CASSGASQSPLHF

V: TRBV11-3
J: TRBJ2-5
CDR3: CASSESGGKETQYF

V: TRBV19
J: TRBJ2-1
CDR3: CASSMTGSYNEQFF

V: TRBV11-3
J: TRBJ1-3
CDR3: CASSPGQGPGNTIYF

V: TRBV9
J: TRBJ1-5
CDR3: CASSAGTGGKPQHF

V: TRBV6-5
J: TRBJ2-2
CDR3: CASSYRDRVDTGELFF

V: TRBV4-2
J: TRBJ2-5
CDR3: CASSQQRGGRETQYF

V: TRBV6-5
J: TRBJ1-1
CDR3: CASSLLPSSSGKAFF

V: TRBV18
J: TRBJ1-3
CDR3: CASSSQDTIYF

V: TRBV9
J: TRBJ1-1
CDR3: CASSVDSHTKDTEAFF

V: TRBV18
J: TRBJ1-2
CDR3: CASSESRVEGYTF

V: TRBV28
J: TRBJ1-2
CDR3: CAITSTGVNYGYTF

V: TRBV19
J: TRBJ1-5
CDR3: CASTPGQGLNQPQHF

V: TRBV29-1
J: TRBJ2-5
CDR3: CSVDRGGTSGGQETQYF

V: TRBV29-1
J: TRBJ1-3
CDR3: CSAKTDSSGNTIYF

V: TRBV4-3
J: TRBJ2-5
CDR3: CASSQGGGGWETQYF

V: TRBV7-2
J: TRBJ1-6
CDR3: CASSPGGGPVLSLHF

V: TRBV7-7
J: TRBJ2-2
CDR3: CASSLTGTGAGELFF

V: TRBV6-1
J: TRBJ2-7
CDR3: CASSERLAGGRIVFYEQYF

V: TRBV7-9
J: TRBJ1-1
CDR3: CASSDREINTEAFF

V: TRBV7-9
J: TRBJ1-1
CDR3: CASSHYRGLNTEAFF

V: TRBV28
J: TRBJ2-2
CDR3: CASKVARTGNTGELFF

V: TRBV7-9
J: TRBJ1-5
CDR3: CASSIEAGQGISNQPQHF

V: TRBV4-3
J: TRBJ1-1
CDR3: CASSQGRDRATEAFF

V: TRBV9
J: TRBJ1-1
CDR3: CASSVRGDSEAFF

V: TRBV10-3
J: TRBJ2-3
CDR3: CAITDKTTDTQYF

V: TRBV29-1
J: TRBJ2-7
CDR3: CSVRTIGYEQYF

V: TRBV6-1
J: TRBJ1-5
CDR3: CASSQDRGNQPQHF

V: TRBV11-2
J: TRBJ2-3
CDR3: CASSRTSGGAWTLDTQYF

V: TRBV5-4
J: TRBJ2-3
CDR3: CASSLAPSMAPTDTQYF

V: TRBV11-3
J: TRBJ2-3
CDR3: CASSSPGADTQYF

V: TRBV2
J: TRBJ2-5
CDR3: CASSGGPIQETQYF

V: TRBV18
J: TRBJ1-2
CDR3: CASSPARDYGYTF

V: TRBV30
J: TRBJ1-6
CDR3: CAWSVQGSSSYNSPLHF

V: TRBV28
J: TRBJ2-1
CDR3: CASSLAFAGVVNEQFF

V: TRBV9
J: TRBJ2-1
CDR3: CASSVVGERNEQFF

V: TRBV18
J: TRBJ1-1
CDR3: CASSETGGASTEAFF

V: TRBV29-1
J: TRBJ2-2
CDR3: CSAGTSGTGELFF

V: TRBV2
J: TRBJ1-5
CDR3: CASSGDRNSNQPQHF

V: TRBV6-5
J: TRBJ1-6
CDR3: CASSYAGISPLHF

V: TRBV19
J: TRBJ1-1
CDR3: CASSISHRGGPMRIF

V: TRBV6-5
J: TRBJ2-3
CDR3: CASSRTSTDTQYF